This T cell receptor beta chain was captured in a study of shared clonotypes between healthy human individuals. Original methodology: As immunoSEQ supplied junction-only sequences (without quality scores), filtering differed. Repertoires were generated with immunoSEQ multiplex PCR, while TCRdb's copy carries only in-frame clones and drops some. The DNA was the basis for D and trimming; V, J and clone size are from that table. The sample yields roughly 550,000 clones, about 95% seen once. J lost 3 bases, V lost 5 bases, and 9 bases had no gene match. CDR1 SGHVS and CDR2 FQNEAQ come from the germline V gene. This CDR3 is 16 amino acids long. Positively selected for CCR7, the CD45RO-negative cells used as naive CD8 cells excluded terminally differentiated effector memory CD45RA+ cells. This clone was picked up one time.

The source material was naive CD8+ T cells sorted from blood. The chain recombines TRBV7-8 with TRBJ1-1; 10 bases map to TRBD1. The sequence came from a woman aged 25 to 39 in good health. The DNA of the CDR3 is TGTGCCAGCAGCCGACCTATGGACAGGGGGGACACTGAAGCTTTCTTT. The encoded protein is CASSRPMDRGDTEAFF.